This T cell receptor beta chain was found in a study of CD8 T cells in ankylosing spondylitis. Findings of the study overall: Clones linked to disease, bearing a CD8+ phenotype, were relatively rare in peripheral blood.

This clonotype was detected a few times. The antigen remains undetermined. The V segment lost 9 bases and the J segment 3 bases; nucleotides outside the gene matches: 10. The CDR3 length is 14 residues. Germline values: CDR1 SGHRS, CDR2 YFSETQ. TCRdb called the 5' RACE reads again in MiXCR, with one record for every CDR3 protein. Of some 290,000 distinct CDR3 sequences in the sample, 20% were seen once. The chain carries TRBV5-1 and TRBJ2-3; the match to TRBD1 covers 7 bases. The receptor's source is a male donor with ankylosing spondylitis or in good health (not recorded which). The sample comprised blood, either unsorted or a sorted T cell fraction (not recorded which). CDR3 protein: CATSNGQDTDTQYF. CDR3 DNA sequence: TGCGCCACAAGTAACGGACAGGATACAGATACGCAGTATTTT.